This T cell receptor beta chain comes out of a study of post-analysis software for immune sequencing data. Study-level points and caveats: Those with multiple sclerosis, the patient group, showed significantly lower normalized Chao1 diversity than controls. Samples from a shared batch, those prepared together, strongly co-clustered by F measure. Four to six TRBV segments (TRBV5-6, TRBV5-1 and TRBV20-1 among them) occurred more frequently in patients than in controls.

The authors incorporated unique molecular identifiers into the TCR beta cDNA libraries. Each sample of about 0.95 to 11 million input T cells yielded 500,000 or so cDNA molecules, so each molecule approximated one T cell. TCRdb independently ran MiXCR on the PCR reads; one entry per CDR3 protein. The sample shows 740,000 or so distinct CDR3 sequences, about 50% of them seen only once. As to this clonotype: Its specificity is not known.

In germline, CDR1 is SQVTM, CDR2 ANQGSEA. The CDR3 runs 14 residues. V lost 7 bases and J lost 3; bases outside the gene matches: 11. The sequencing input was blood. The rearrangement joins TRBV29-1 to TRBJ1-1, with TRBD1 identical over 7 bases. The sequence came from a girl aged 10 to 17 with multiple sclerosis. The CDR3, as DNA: TGCAGCGCCCAGGGGGGGGAGGGGGACACTGAAGCTTTCTTT. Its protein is CSAQGGEGDTEAFF. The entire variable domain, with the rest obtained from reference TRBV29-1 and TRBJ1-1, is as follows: SAVISQKPSRDICQRGTSLTIQCQVDSQVTMMFWYRQQPGQSLTLIATANQGSEATYESGFVIDKFPISRPNLTFSTLTVSNMSPEDSSIYLCSAQGGEGDTEAFFGQGTRLTVV.